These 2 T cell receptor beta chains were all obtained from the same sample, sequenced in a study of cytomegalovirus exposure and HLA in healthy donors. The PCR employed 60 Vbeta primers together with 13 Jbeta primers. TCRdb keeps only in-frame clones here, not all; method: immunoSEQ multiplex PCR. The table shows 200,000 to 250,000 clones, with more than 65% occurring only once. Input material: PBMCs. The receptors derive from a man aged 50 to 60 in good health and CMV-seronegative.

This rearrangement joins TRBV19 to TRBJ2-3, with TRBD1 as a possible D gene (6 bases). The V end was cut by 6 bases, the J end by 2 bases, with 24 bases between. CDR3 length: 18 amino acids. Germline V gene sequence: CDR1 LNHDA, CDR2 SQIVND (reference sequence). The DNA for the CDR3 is TGTGCCAGTAGGCAGACGGGAATCGGGACATATCTCACAGATACGCAGTATTTT. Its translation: CASRQTGIGTYLTDTQYF.

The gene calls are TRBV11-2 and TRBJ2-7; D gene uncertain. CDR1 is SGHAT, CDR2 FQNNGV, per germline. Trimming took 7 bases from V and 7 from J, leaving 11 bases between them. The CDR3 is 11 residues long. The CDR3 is CASTLEIEQYF. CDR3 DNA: TGTGCCAGCACTCTGGAGATTGAGCAGTACTTC.